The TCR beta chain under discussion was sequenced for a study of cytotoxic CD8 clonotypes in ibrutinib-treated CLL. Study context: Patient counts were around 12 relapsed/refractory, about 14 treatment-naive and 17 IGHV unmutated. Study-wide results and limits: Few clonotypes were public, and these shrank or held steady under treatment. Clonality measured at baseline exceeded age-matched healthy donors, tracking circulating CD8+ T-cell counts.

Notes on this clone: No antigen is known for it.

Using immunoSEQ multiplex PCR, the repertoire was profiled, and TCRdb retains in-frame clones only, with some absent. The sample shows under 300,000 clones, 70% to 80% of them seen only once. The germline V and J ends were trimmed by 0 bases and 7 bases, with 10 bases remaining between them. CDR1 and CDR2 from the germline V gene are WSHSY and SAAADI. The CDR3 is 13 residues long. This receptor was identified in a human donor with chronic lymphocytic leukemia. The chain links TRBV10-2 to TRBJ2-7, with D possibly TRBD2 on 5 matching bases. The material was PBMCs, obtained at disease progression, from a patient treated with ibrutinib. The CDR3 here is CASSESGSGEQYF. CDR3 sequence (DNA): TGCGCCAGCAGTGAGTCAGGGAGCGGTGAGCAGTACTTC.